Following are 23 T cell receptor beta chains from one sample sequenced in a study of blood T cell repertoires in COVID-19. Assay used: immunoSEQ multiplex PCR; TCRdb lists only in-frame clones, some missing. Of around 300,000 clones listed, 70% to 90% are singletons. The sample was PBMCs or T cells enriched from blood (not recorded which). Every receptor here comes from a woman aged 25 to 39 who had recovered from COVID-19.

V gene TRBV11-3 combines with J gene TRBJ1-1; tentatively, D is TRBD1 (5 bases). The germline V and J ends were trimmed by 1 base and 0 bases, with 12 bases remaining between them. The CDR3 consists of 16 residues. CDR1 and CDR2 (germline): SGHNT, YENEEA. The CDR3 sequence is CASSLAGRGLNTEAFF. CDR3 nucleotides: TGTGCCAGCAGCTTAGCGGGGAGGGGCCTGAACACTGAAGCTTTCTTT.

This chain joins TRBV19 and TRBJ2-7; TRBD2 matches at 12 bases. This CDR3 spans 17 amino acids. CDR1 is LNHDA, CDR2 SQIVND, per germline (reference sequence). The ends lost 5 bases at V and 2 bases at J; junction bases unmatched: 10. This CDR3 reads CASSRWLAGGGAYEQYF. CDR3 in DNA: TGTGCCAGTAGTCGGTGGCTAGCGGGAGGGGGGGCCTACGAGCAGTACTTC. Using reference TRBV19 and TRBJ2-7 for the parts outside the CDR3, the full variable domain is DGGITQSPKYLFRKEGQNVTLSCEQNLNHDAMYWYRQDPGQGLRLIYYSQIVNDFQKGDIAEGYSVSREKKESFPLTVTSAQKNPTAFYLCASSRWLAGGGAYEQYFGPGTRLTVT.

The chain carries TRBV5-4 and TRBJ1-1; weak D call: TRBD1 (6 bases). Germline loops: CDR1 SGHNT, CDR2 YYREEE (reference sequence). There are 13 residues in the CDR3. V shed 7 bases and J shed 1 base, with 11 bases lying between them. CDR3 bases: TGTGCCAGCCTCGGACAGTCGAACACTGAAGCTTTCTTT. Protein product: CASLGQSNTEAFF.

This chain links TRBV3-1 (or the pseudogene TRBV3-2) with TRBJ1-4; 10 nucleotides match TRBD1. Losses at the gene ends were 2 bases for V and 0 bases for J; bases not matched to a gene: 3. From germline, CDR1 is LGHDT and CDR2 YNNKEL (reference sequence). This CDR3 has 17 amino acids. The CDR3 reads CASSQKGTGATNEKLFF. The CDR3, as DNA: TGTGCCAGCAGCCAAAAAGGGACAGGGGCAACTAATGAAAAACTGTTTTTT.

The J gene is TRBJ2-5, the V gene TRBV28; 10 bases align to TRBD1. Germline-derived CDR1 and CDR2 are MDHEN and SYDVKM. The CDR3 totals 15 residues. V lost 2 bases to trimming and J lost 4 bases; unmatched junction nucleotides: 4. Written as DNA, the CDR3 is TGTGCCAGCAGTTTAGGGGACAGGGGCTTAGAGACCCAGTACTTC. It yields the protein CASSLGDRGLETQYF.

This clone was observed a single time. The V and J genes are TRBV27 and TRBJ2-1; unclear D gene. Germline CDR1 reads MNHEY; CDR2 reads SMNVEV (reference sequence). The CDR3 totals 14 residues. V shed 2 bases and J shed 3 bases, with 8 bases lying between them. The CDR3 region is CASSLQENYNEQFF. CDR3 nucleotide sequence: TGTGCCAGCAGTTTACAGGAAAACTACAATGAGCAGTTCTTC.

The chain employs TRBV4-3 and TRBJ2-4; tentative D call: TRBD2 (6 bases). The CDR3 is made up of 14 amino acids. V gave up 4 bases and J gave up 7 bases, with 14 bases separating them. The germline CDR1 and CDR2 sequences are LGHNA and YSLEER. The CDR3 DNA sequence: TGCGCCAGCAGCCCCAAGATGGAGGGGAACATTCAGTACTTC. Encoded protein: CASSPKMEGNIQYF.

The genes are TRBV6-5 and TRBJ1-6; TRBD1 matches 7 bases. This CDR3 has 15 amino acids. Germline V lookup: CDR1 MNHEY, CDR2 SVGAGI. The trim removed 0 bases at V and 9 bases at J, leaving 5 bases unmatched. DNA of the CDR3: TGTGCCAGCAGTTACTCGATGGCAGGGGGTTCACCCCTCCACTTT. This codes for CASSYSMAGGSPLHF.

This chain joins TRBV5-4 and TRBJ2-3; 10 nucleotides match TRBD2. The length of the CDR3 is 15 residues. V gave up 2 bases and J gave up 6 bases; unmatched junction bases: 6. CDR1 SGHNT and CDR2 YYREEE come from the germline V gene (reference sequence). CDR3 nucleotides: TGTGCCAGCAGCTTAGAGCGGGGGGGTTGGGATACGCAGTATTTT. This translates into CASSLERGGWDTQYF.

V is TRBV9 and J is TRBJ1-4; possible D gene TRBD1, 6 bases. The germline gives CDR1 SGDLS, CDR2 YYNGEE. This CDR3 is built from 13 residues. Deletions cut 0 bases from V and 12 bases from J, with 12 bases between. Written as DNA, the CDR3 is TGTGCCAGCAGCGTAGGCCCCCGGACAGAACTGTTTTTT. Its protein is CASSVGPRTELFF. The full variable domain, in which reference TRBV9 and TRBJ1-4 provide the parts outside the CDR3, is DSGVTQTPKHLITATGQRVTLRCSPRSGDLSVYWYQQSLDQGLQFLIQYYNGEERAKGNILERFSAQQFPDLHSELNLSSLELGDSALYFCASSVGPRTELFFGSGTQLSVL.

The chain recombines TRBV7-2 with TRBJ2-5; 7 bases fit TRBD2. Germline CDR1 SGHTA, CDR2 FQGNSA. V was clipped by 4 bases and J by 5 bases; unmatched bases: 7. This CDR3 comprises 14 residues. This CDR3 is CASSYQRTSETQYF. The CDR3 DNA follows: TGTGCCAGCAGCTATCAAAGGACTAGTGAGACCCAGTACTTC.

V usage is TRBV6-5 and J usage is TRBJ1-6; D not resolved. The CDR3 has 13 amino acids. V gave up 3 bases and J gave up 6 bases, with 6 bases separating them. CDR1 and CDR2 (germline): MNHEY, SVGAGI. For the CDR3, the DNA is TGTGCCAGCAGTTATATATCTAATTCACCCCTCCACTTT. This codes for CASSYISNSPLHF.

With regard to this clone: An end of the junction does not agree with germline; a read error may underlie this. This chain links TRBV5-1 with TRBJ1-1; 7 nucleotides line up with TRBD1. In germline, CDR1 is SGHRS, CDR2 YFSETQ. CDR3 length: 15 residues. CDR3 nucleotide sequence: TGCGCCAGCAGCTCCGGACAGACAGGGAACACTGGAGCTTTCTTT. Residues: CASSSGQTGNTGAFF.

To note about this clone: Mismatch with germline at one junction end may stem from a read error. The chain recombines TRBV7-7 with TRBJ2-1, with D possibly matching TRBD2 (7 bases). Germline V lookup: CDR1 SSHAT, CDR2 FNYEAQ (reference sequence). There are 16 residues in the CDR3. The CDR3 reads CASSLGIGGRYNEQFF. As DNA, the CDR3 is TGTGCTAGCAGCTTAGGGATCGGGGGGCGCTACAATGAGCAGTTCTTC.

The chain is built from TRBV27 and TRBJ1-6, with TRBD1 matching 7 bases. The CDR3 loop spans 13 amino acids. Germline lookup yields CDR1 MNHEY and CDR2 SMNVEV (reference sequence). Trimming at V came to 5 bases and at J to 9 bases, leaving 4 bases not matched to a gene. CDR3 amino acids: CASSVTGVSPLHF. The CDR3 coding sequence is TGTGCCAGCAGTGTAACAGGGGTTTCACCCCTCCACTTT.

The chain combines TRBV18 with TRBJ1-5; D perhaps matches TRBD1 (5 bases). Between the trimmed V and J ends, which lost 2 bases and 0 bases, there was a span of 14 bases. Per germline, CDR1 KGHSH and CDR2 LQKENI. This CDR3 is built from 17 residues. DNA for the CDR3: TGTGCCAGCTCACCAATTAGGACAAAATATAGCAATCAGCCCCAGCATTTT. Residues: CASSPIRTKYSNQPQHF. Based on the CDR3 plus reference TRBV18 and TRBJ1-5, the full variable domain is NAGVMQNPRHLVRRRGQEARLRCSPMKGHSHVYWYRQLPEEGLKFMVYLQKENIIDESGMPKERFSAEFPKEGPSILRIQQVVRGDSAAYFCASSPIRTKYSNQPQHFGDGTRLSIL.

The chain recombines TRBV15 with TRBJ2-7; 9 bases align to TRBD1. CDR3 length: 13 residues. From germline, CDR1 is LNHNV and CDR2 YYDKDF (reference sequence). J was trimmed by 6 bases and V by 3 bases; bases with no gene match: 3. CDR3 sequence reads: CATSSRDRVEQYF. The CDR3 nucleotides read TGTGCCACCAGCAGCCGGGACAGGGTCGAGCAGTACTTC.

A single count supports this clone. V usage is TRBV14 and J usage is TRBJ1-6, with unresolved D. Trimming removed 1 base at V and 12 bases at J, with 10 bases between. CDR1 SGHDN and CDR2 FVKESK come from the germline V gene. The CDR3 contains 13 residues. CDR3 amino acids: CASSQVRAGPLHF. The DNA for the CDR3 is TGTGCCAGCAGCCAAGTACGAGCGGGACCCCTCCACTTT.

J is TRBJ2-3 and V is TRBV7-9, with 13 positions matching TRBD2. Germline CDR1 reads SEHNR; CDR2 reads FQNEAQ (reference sequence). J gave up 4 bases and V 5 bases, and 9 bases lay outside the gene matches. The CDR3 is 17 amino acids. The CDR3 is CASSPHGLAGVSDTQYF. CDR3 in DNA: TGTGCCAGCAGCCCACATGGACTAGCGGGAGTCTCAGATACGCAGTATTTT.

The chain links TRBV13 to TRBJ2-7; TRBD2 matches 7 bases. There are 13 residues in the CDR3. V shed 2 bases, J shed 7 bases, and the junction held 5 bases outside the gene matches. Germline CDR1 and CDR2: PRHDT and FYEKMQ (reference sequence). In DNA form, the CDR3 reads TGTGCCAGCAGCTTATGGCGGGAGTGGGAGCAGTACTTC. Translating gives CASSLWREWEQYF.

The genes are TRBV11-2 and TRBJ1-1; possible D gene TRBD1, 5 bases. The V end lost 1 base, the J end lost 0 bases, and 9 bases lay between the germline ends. Germline CDR1 reads SGHAT; CDR2 reads FQNNGV. This CDR3 is built from 15 residues. CDR3 loop: CASSLVGGVNTEAFF. DNA of the CDR3: TGTGCCAGCAGCTTAGTGGGGGGGGTGAACACTGAAGCTTTCTTT.

Here the CDR3 reads CASSSLAGALYEQYF. The CDR3, as DNA: TGTGCCAGCAGTTCCCTGGCGGGAGCTTTATACGAGCAGTACTTC. The chain links TRBV27 to TRBJ2-7; TRBD2 matches at 7 bases. Germline V gene lookup returns CDR1 MNHEY and CDR2 SMNVEV (reference sequence). This CDR3 has 15 residues. V shed 4 bases and J 4 bases; nucleotides not matched to a gene: 10.

The chain's CDR3 is CASSHPRTGGITDEQFF. The CDR3 DNA is TGTGCCAGCAGCCATCCCAGGACAGGGGGCATTACCGATGAGCAGTTCTTC. This sequence joins TRBV3-1 (or the pseudogene TRBV3-2) and TRBJ2-1; TRBD1 aligns across 11 bases. Germline values: CDR1 LGHDT, CDR2 YNNKEL (reference sequence). CDR3 length equals 17 residues. V lost 3 bases, J lost 8 bases, and 12 bases stayed unmatched.